Detailed here is one TCR beta chain. Its target is not known. TCRdb derives one entry per CDR3 protein from the 5' RACE reads, leaving out DNA. Its listing shows more than 120,000 distinct CDR3 sequences. This sample is part of a study of monozygotic twins with inflammatory bowel disease. General study points: No detectable difference in repertoire similarity separated concordant from discordant twins, possibly as a result of limited power. Part of the variability in patient repertoires may have come from differing immunosuppressive treatments.

Sequencing used blood. The TCR was taken from a human donor with ulcerative colitis or Crohn's disease, or a healthy co-twin of an affected twin (not recorded which).

Here the CDR3 reads CSAQTGDEQYF. The chain employs TRBV29-1 and TRBJ2-7; TCRdb gives TRBD1 as the D gene, but with no DNA this cannot be confirmed. This CDR3 has 11 residues. The germline V gene encodes CDR1 SQVTM and CDR2 ANQGSEA.